The 20 T cell receptor beta chains below come from one sample, sequenced in a study of cytomegalovirus exposure and HLA in healthy donors. Repertoires were generated with immunoSEQ multiplex PCR, while TCRdb's copy carries only in-frame clones and drops some. The sample has more than 90,000 clones, 93% seen once; the top ten hold about 1%. Sample: PBMCs. The origin of the receptors is a woman between 25 and 40 years old in good health and CMV-seropositive.

A single count supports this clone. This rearrangement joins TRBV19 to TRBJ1-1; TRBD1 aligns across 10 bases. CDR1 LNHDA and CDR2 SQIVND come from the germline V gene (reference sequence). There are 14 residues in the CDR3. V dropped 6 bases and J dropped 5; count of bases not matched to a gene: 6. The CDR3 sequence: CASSGQGVGTEAFF. CDR3 DNA sequence: TGTGCCAGTAGCGGACAGGGGGTAGGGACTGAAGCTTTCTTT.

This chain uses TRBV30 with TRBJ1-1; no clear D. Per the germline V gene, CDR1 is GTSNPN and CDR2 is SVGIG (reference sequence). V was trimmed by 2 bases and J by 2 bases, leaving 9 bases between them. The CDR3 has 13 amino acids. The CDR3 DNA sequence: TGTGCCTGGAGTCGGGGTTCTAACACTGAAGCTTTCTTT. Translation gives CAWSRGSNTEAFF.

This chain connects TRBV7-9 to TRBJ1-1; D is ambiguous. V dropped 6 bases and J dropped 6 bases, with 14 bases sitting between them. CDR1 and CDR2 from the germline V gene are SEHNR and FQNEAQ (reference sequence). CDR3 length equals 13 residues. Here the CDR3 DNA reads TGTGCCAGCAGGCAAAAAGCCGATTCTGAAGCTTTCTTT. Amino acid sequence: CASRQKADSEAFF.

The chain combines TRBV19 with TRBJ2-3; 12 nucleotides align to TRBD2. V lost 4 bases to trimming and J lost 0 bases; unmatched junction nucleotides: 11. CDR1 and CDR2 from the germline V gene are LNHDA and SQIVND (reference sequence). This CDR3 region has 19 residues. The CDR3 bases are TGTGCCAGTAGTACGCGGACTAGCGGGACCCTCCACAGCACAGATACGCAGTATTTT. Its protein is CASSTRTSGTLHSTDTQYF.

The chain couples TRBV2 to TRBJ1-5; no definite D call. Germline assignment: CDR1 SNHLY and CDR2 FYNNEI. The CDR3 has 13 amino acids. Trimming shortened V by 6 bases and J by 2 bases, and 8 bases separated the two germline ends. Here the CDR3 DNA reads TGTGCCAGCAGGGGAGGAGGCAATCAGCCCCAGCATTTT. It yields the protein CASRGGGNQPQHF.

The chain has TRBV5-6 and TRBJ1-2; 8 bases fit TRBD1. Germline V gene data show CDR1 as SGHDT and CDR2 as YYEEEE. J was trimmed by 3 bases and V by 3 bases; bases with no gene match: 13. The CDR3 is 17 amino acids. The CDR3 DNA follows: TGTGCCAGCAGCTCCCCACTGACAGGGGTGAACCACTATGGCTACACCTTC. It translates to CASSSPLTGVNHYGYTF.

The chain has TRBV7-9 and TRBJ2-5, with a tentative D call TRBD1 (5 bases). Germline V CDR1 and CDR2: SEHNR, FQNEAQ (reference sequence). Trimming left V 4 bases short and J 4 bases short, with 16 bases between. The CDR3 length is 15 residues. This chain's CDR3 is CASSSGAQGRETQYF. In nucleotides, the CDR3 is TGTGCCAGCAGCTCAGGTGCGCAGGGAAGAGAGACCCAGTACTTC.

The chain is built from TRBV5-1 and TRBJ2-6; TRBD1 might be the D (6 bases). Germline V CDR1 and CDR2: SGHRS, YFSETQ. Trimming cost V 5 bases and J 2 bases, with 14 bases left between them. The CDR3 contains 16 residues. This CDR3 reads CASRFQGQAGANVLTF. The CDR3 DNA is TGCGCCAGCAGATTTCAGGGGCAGGCTGGGGCCAACGTCCTGACTTTC.

The chain joins TRBV19 to TRBJ1-5, with D uncertain. CDR3 length equals 14 residues. Per germline, CDR1 LNHDA and CDR2 SQIVND (reference sequence). V lost 2 bases and J lost 1, with 6 bases in between. The DNA for the CDR3 is TGTGCCAGTAGTATAAAACAGAGCAATCAGCCCCAGCATTTT. Protein sequence: CASSIKQSNQPQHF.

The chain is built from TRBV4-1 and TRBJ2-6; D is possibly TRBD1 (6 bases). This CDR3 region has 18 residues. Germline V gene data show CDR1 as MGHRA and CDR2 as YSYEKL. Trimming stripped 1 base from V and 4 bases from J, with 17 bases between. This chain's CDR3 is CASSQVSTGLSGANVLTF. In nucleotides, the CDR3 is TGCGCCAGCAGCCAAGTTTCGACAGGATTATCCGGGGCCAACGTCCTGACTTTC.

The V gene is TRBV6-1, the J gene TRBJ2-1; D is undetermined. From germline, CDR1 is MNHNS and CDR2 SASEGT. The V and J ends lost 7 bases and 4 bases respectively, with 5 bases between them. This CDR3 has 11 residues. The CDR3 reads CASNSYNEQFF. The CDR3 nucleotides read TGTGCCAGCAACTCTTACAATGAGCAGTTCTTC.

This sequence joins TRBV2 and TRBJ1-2; TRBD1 matches 7 bases. CDR1 SNHLY and CDR2 FYNNEI come from the germline V gene. CDR3 length: 13 amino acids. The J segment lost 2 bases and the V segment lost 5 bases, leaving 2 bases of the junction unmatched. As DNA, the CDR3 is TGTGCCAGCAGTCAGACAGGGAACTATGGCTACACCTTC. Amino acids: CASSQTGNYGYTF. The full variable domain, in which reference TRBV2 and TRBJ1-2 provide the parts outside the CDR3, is EPEVTQTPSHQVTQMGQEVILRCVPISNHLYFYWYRQILGQKVEFLVSFYNNEISEKSEIFDDQFSVERPDGSNFTLKIRSTKLEDSAMYFCASSQTGNYGYTFGSGTRLTVV.

This clone has just one count. The V gene is TRBV2, the J gene TRBJ2-7, with 10 positions matching TRBD1. CDR1 and CDR2 (germline): SNHLY, FYNNEI. The trim removed 1 base at V and 6 bases at J, leaving 12 bases unmatched. The CDR3 has 17 residues. The CDR3 DNA reads as TGTGCCAGCAGTGAAGGGGCGGGGGGCGGGACAGGGGTCGAGCAGTACTTC. Its translation is CASSEGAGGGTGVEQYF.

The chain is built from TRBV30 and TRBJ2-2; the D gene is possibly TRBD2 (6 bases). The germline gives CDR1 GTSNPN, CDR2 SVGIG (reference sequence). The V end was cut by 3 bases, the J end by 4 bases, with 12 bases between. The CDR3 is made up of 14 amino acids. This CDR3 reads CAWRPAGSTGELFF. Written as DNA, the CDR3 is TGTGCCTGGAGGCCGGCGGGAAGCACCGGGGAGCTGTTTTTT.

The chain carries TRBV28 and TRBJ2-7; the match to TRBD2 covers 9 bases. This CDR3 contains 16 residues. The V segment lost 6 bases and the J segment 1 base; nucleotides outside the gene matches: 10. Germline CDR1 is MDHEN and CDR2 is SYDVKM. The CDR3 DNA reads TGTGCCAGCAGCTCAGCCGCGGGAGGGGGGTCCTACGAGCAGTACTTC. Residues: CASSSAAGGGSYEQYF.

The DNA of the CDR3 is TGTGCCAGCAGCTTAAAGCTTTGGGCTAGCGGGAGGGCCGGCACAGATACGCAGTATTTT. It encodes CASSLKLWASGRAGTDTQYF. The chain couples TRBV7-8 to TRBJ2-3, with TRBD2 matching over 12 bases. Germline CDR1 is SGHVS and CDR2 is FQNEAQ. CDR3 length: 20 residues. V lost 2 bases to trimming and J lost 1 base; unmatched junction nucleotides: 13.

The CDR3 loop is CAITPRASTDTQYF. The CDR3 nucleotides are TGTGCCATCACCCCCCGTGCGAGCACAGATACGCAGTATTTT. The V gene is TRBV10-3, the J gene TRBJ2-3; D call uncertain. The germline V gene has CDR1 ENHRY and CDR2 SYGVKD. V shed 7 bases and J shed 0 bases, with 11 bases lying between them. This CDR3 contains 14 residues.

The genes are TRBV5-1 and TRBJ2-3; TRBD2 matches at 10 bases. The CDR3 is 19 amino acids. Germline lookup yields CDR1 SGHRS and CDR2 YFSETQ. Trimming cost V 0 bases and J 2 bases; bases outside gene matches: 12. The CDR3 coding sequence is TGCGCCAGCAGCTTGGGTGCGCTAGCGGGAGTTGCTTACACAGATACGCAGTATTTT. Protein sequence: CASSLGALAGVAYTDTQYF.

V gene TRBV5-4 combines with J gene TRBJ2-3, with TRBD1 matching 8 bases. V was clipped by 4 bases and J by 1 base; unmatched bases: 8. Per the germline V gene, CDR1 is SGHNT and CDR2 is YYREEE (reference sequence). The length of the CDR3 is 16 residues. The CDR3, as DNA: TGTGCCAGCAGCCGCCCAGGGACAGGACGCACAGATACGCAGTATTTT. This gives the protein CASSRPGTGRTDTQYF. Looking up the rest from reference TRBV5-4 and TRBJ2-3 gives the full variable domain: ETGVTQSPTHLIKTRGQQVTLRCSSQSGHNTVSWYQQALGQGPQFIFQYYREEENGRGNFPPRFSGLQFPNYSSELNVNALELDDSALYLCASSRPGTGRTDTQYFGPGTRLTVL.

The V call is TRBV7-2, the J call TRBJ1-4, with 7 bases lining up with TRBD1. Germline V lookup: CDR1 SGHTA, CDR2 FQGNSA. The CDR3 loop spans 14 amino acids. V was pared by 5 bases and J by 5 bases, with 5 bases of the junction left unmatched. The CDR3, as DNA: TGTGCCAGCAGCCTTGACAGGGCGAATGAAAAACTGTTTTTT. This gives the protein CASSLDRANEKLFF.